This T cell receptor (beta chain) was profiled in a study of patients and donors after allogeneic stem cell transplantation. TCRdb re-called the RT-PCR reads through MiXCR, storing one row per CDR3 protein. Of some 150,000 distinct CDR3 sequences in the sample, about two fifths were seen once. The clonotype was recovered from a human donor who was either an allogeneic HSCT recipient or a stem cell or donor lymphocyte infusion donor (not recorded which). It is not recorded whose cells these are; they may come from a transplant donor. Sequencing was carried out using blood, either unsorted or a sorted T cell fraction (not recorded which).

DNA of the CDR3: TGTGCCAGCAGCTCCCTCTTTGACAGGACCGGGGAGCTGTTTTTT. Translated, it gives CASSSLFDRTGELFF. The rearrangement joins TRBV5-6 to TRBJ2-2, with D tentatively TRBD1 (6 bases). Germline values: CDR1 SGHDT, CDR2 YYEEEE. This CDR3 has 15 residues. Trimming took 3 bases from V and 5 from J, leaving 14 bases between them.